What follows is one TCR beta chain and its context. Its antigen is as yet unknown. This record belongs to a study of T cell responses to AZD1222 COVID-19 vaccine. General observations from the study: Reportedly, nearly half the spike-specific TCRs target unmutated variant regions. The study sampled repertoires only after the peak T cell response.

CDR1 and CDR2 (germline): SGDLS, YYNGEE. The CDR3 runs to 16 residues. The V and J ends lost 0 bases and 0 bases respectively, with 11 bases between them. Sequencing used immunoSEQ multiplex PCR; TCRdb keeps in-frame clones, though not all of them. Here the sample spans some 120,000 clones, more than 85% being singletons. The V and J genes are TRBV9 and TRBJ2-3; TRBD2 is a possible D gene (6 bases). Sequenced here: peripheral blood, sampled on day 0 of AZD1222 vaccination. The sequence was obtained from an adult in good health. This CDR3 is CASSVDVGGSTDTQYF. CDR3 DNA: TGTGCCAGCAGCGTAGATGTGGGGGGAAGCACAGATACGCAGTATTTT. The full variable domain, completed using reference TRBV9 and TRBJ2-3, is DSGVTQTPKHLITATGQRVTLRCSPRSGDLSVYWYQQSLDQGLQFLIQYYNGEERAKGNILERFSAQQFPDLHSELNLSSLELGDSALYFCASSVDVGGSTDTQYFGPGTRLTVL.